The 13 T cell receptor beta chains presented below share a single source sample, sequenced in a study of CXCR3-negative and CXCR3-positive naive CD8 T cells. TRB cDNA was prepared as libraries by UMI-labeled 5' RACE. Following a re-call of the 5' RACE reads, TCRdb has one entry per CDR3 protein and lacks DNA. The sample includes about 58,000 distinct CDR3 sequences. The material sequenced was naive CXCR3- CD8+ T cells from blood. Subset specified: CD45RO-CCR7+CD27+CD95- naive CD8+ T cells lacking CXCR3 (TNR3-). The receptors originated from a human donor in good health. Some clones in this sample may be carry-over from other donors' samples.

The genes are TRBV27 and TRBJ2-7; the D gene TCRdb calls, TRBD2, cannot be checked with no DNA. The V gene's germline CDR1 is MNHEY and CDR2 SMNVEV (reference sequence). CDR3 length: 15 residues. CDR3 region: CASSSFAGGPYEQYF.

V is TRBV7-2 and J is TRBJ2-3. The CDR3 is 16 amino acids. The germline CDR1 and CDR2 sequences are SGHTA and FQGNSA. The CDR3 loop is CASSLARGPYTDTQYF. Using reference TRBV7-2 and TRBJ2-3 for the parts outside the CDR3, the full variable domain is GAGVSQSPSNKVTEKGKDVELRCDPISGHTALYWYRQSLGQGLEFLIYFQGNSAPDKSGLPSDRFSAERTGGSVSTLTIQRTQQEDSAVYLCASSLARGPYTDTQYFGPGTRLTVL.

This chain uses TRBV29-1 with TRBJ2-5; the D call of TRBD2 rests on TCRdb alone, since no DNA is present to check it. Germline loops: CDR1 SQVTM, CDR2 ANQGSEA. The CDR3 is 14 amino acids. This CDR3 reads CSVEIGTSGETQYF.

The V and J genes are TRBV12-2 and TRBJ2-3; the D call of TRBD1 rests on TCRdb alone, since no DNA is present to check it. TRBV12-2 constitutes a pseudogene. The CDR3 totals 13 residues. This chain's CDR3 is CASRLGWGAPQYF.

The CDR3 sequence: CASSVARLGDRETQYF. The chain recombines TRBV9 with TRBJ2-5; TCRdb's D call of TRBD1 is untestable without DNA. The CDR3 length is 16 residues. Looked up from germline, CDR1 is SGDLS and CDR2 is YYNGEE.

This CDR3 is CASTVGQGPNEKLFF. The chain combines TRBV28 with TRBJ1-4; TCRdb gives TRBD1 as the D gene, but with no DNA this cannot be confirmed. This CDR3 is 15 amino acids long. CDR1 is MDHEN and CDR2 is SYDVKM in the germline V gene.

Here the CDR3 reads CASSYDYSQPQHF. V usage is TRBV6-5 and J usage is TRBJ1-5. CDR1 and CDR2 from the germline V gene are MNHEY and SVGAGI. The CDR3 contains 13 residues.

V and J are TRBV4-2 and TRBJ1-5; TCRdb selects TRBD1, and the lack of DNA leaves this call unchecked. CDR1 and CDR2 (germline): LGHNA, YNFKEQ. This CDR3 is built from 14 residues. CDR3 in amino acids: CASTGRDLNQPQHF.

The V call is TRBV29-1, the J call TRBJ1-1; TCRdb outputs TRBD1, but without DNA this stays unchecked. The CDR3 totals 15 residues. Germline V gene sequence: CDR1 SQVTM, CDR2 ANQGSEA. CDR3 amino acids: CSVEGIVQGNTEAFF.

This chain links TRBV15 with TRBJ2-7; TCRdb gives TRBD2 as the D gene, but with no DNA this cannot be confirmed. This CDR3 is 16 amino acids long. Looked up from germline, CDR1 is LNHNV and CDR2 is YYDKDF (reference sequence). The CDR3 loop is CATSRDVGRGWAEQYF. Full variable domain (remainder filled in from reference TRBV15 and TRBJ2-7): DAMVIQNPRYQVTQFGKPVTLSCSQTLNHNVMYWYQQKSSQAPKLLFHYYDKDFNNEADTPDNFQSRRPNTSFCFLDIRSPGLGDTAMYLCATSRDVGRGWAEQYFGPGTRLTVT.

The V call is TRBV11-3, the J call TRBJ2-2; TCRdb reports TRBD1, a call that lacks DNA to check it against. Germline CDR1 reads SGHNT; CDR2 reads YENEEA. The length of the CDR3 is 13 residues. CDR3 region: CASSSTGTGELFF. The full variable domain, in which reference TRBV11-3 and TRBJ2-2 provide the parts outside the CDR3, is EAGVVQSPRYKIIEKKQPVAFWCNPISGHNTLYWYLQNLGQGPELLIRYENEEAVDDSQLPKDRFSAERLKGVDSTLKIQPAELGDSAVYLCASSSTGTGELFFGEGSRLTVL.

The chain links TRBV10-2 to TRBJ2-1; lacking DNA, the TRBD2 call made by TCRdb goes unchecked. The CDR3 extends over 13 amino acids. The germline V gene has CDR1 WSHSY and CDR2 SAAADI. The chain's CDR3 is CASASGSYNEQFF.

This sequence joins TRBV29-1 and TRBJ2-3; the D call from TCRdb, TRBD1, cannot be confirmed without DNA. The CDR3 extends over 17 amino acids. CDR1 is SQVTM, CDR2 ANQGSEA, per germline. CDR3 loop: CSVGVIREPWGTDTQYF.